The 31 T cell receptor beta chains below come from one sample, sequenced in a study of technical replicates of blood from several donors. The protocol was immunoSEQ multiplex PCR, while the TCRdb copy is restricted to in-frame clones and leaves out a portion. The data hold about 15,000 clones, with 70% to 90% observed a single time. Sequenced sample: PBMCs. The receptors derive from a human donor in good health.

This chain links TRBV7-7 with TRBJ2-3; 9 bases are shared with TRBD1. With 5 bases clipped from V and 5 bases from J, the junction kept 11 bases outside the gene matches. The CDR3 runs to 16 residues. Germline assignment: CDR1 SSHAT and CDR2 FNYEAQ (reference sequence). This CDR3 is CASSTLQGAAIDTQYF. CDR3 nucleotide sequence: TGTGCCAGCAGCACCTTACAGGGGGCTGCAATAGATACGCAGTATTTT.

The V and J genes are TRBV5-8 and TRBJ2-5; weak D call: TRBD2 (6 bases). This CDR3 has 14 residues. V lost 0 bases to trimming and J lost 5 bases, with 11 bases between them. Germline CDR1 and CDR2: SGHTS and YDEGEE. CDR3 DNA: TGTGCCAGCAGCTTGGGCGAGGCGGGGGAGACCCAGTACTTC. Its protein is CASSLGEAGETQYF.

This clone was recorded only once. This chain joins TRBV19 and TRBJ2-4, with 9 bases lining up with TRBD1. The CDR3 sequence is 18 residues long. CDR1 LNHDA and CDR2 SQIVND come from the germline V gene (reference sequence). With 4 bases clipped from V and 0 bases from J, the junction kept 10 bases outside the gene matches. CDR3 bases: TGTGCCAGTAGTAGCCCTCGGACAGGGGCTCGAGCCAAAAACATTCAGTACTTC. Its translation is CASSSPRTGARAKNIQYF. The variable domain in full, completed from reference TRBV19 and TRBJ2-4, reads DGGITQSPKYLFRKEGQNVTLSCEQNLNHDAMYWYRQDPGQGLRLIYYSQIVNDFQKGDIAEGYSVSREKKESFPLTVTSAQKNPTAFYLCASSSPRTGARAKNIQYFGAGTRLSVL.

This clone was seen a single time. V and J are TRBV11-2 and TRBJ2-5, with 10 bases matching TRBD2. The ends lost 4 bases at V and 4 bases at J; junction bases unmatched: 12. Looked up from germline, CDR1 is SGHAT and CDR2 is FQNNGV. The CDR3 has 17 residues. This CDR3 reads CASSSRGAGGGLETQYF. DNA for the CDR3: TGTGCCAGCAGCTCCCGAGGAGCGGGAGGGGGGTTAGAGACCCAGTACTTC. Filled out from reference TRBV11-2 and TRBJ2-5, the complete variable domain reads EAGVAQSPRYKIIEKRQSVAFWCNPISGHATLYWYQQILGQGPKLLIQFQNNGVVDDSQLPKDRFSAERLKGVDSTLKIQPAKLEDSAVYLCASSSRGAGGGLETQYFGPGTRLLVL.

The CDR3 region has the DNA TGTGCCAGCAGCTTAGTGCTAGCGAGGAATTCAGATACGCAGTATTTT. Translating gives CASSLVLARNSDTQYF. V and J are TRBV7-9 and TRBJ2-3; D may be TRBD2 (6 bases). Trimming pared 1 base from V and 4 bases from J, leaving 15 bases between. The germline gives CDR1 SEHNR, CDR2 FQNEAQ (reference sequence). The CDR3 is made up of 16 amino acids.

The chain's CDR3 is CASSTSGLGTDTQYF. In nucleotides, the CDR3 is TGTGCCAGCAGTACCTCAGGGTTAGGAACAGATACGCAGTATTTT. The J gene is TRBJ2-3, the V gene TRBV27; D is possibly TRBD1 (5 bases). There are 15 residues in the CDR3. From germline, CDR1 is MNHEY and CDR2 SMNVEV (reference sequence). The V and J ends lost 5 bases and 3 bases respectively, with 15 bases between them.

This clone was counted a few times. The chain couples TRBV6-1 to TRBJ1-4; 8 bases fit TRBD1. V lost 5 bases to trimming and J lost 10 bases; unmatched junction nucleotides: 12. CDR3 size: 15 residues. Germline CDR1 and CDR2: MNHNS and SASEGT. CDR3 region: CASSPAEGQVVKLFF. The CDR3 DNA reads TGTGCCAGCAGTCCCGCGGAGGGACAGGTCGTAAAACTGTTTTTT.

This sequence joins TRBV7-2 and TRBJ2-5; 12 bases fit TRBD1. After removal of 4 bases from V and 4 bases from J, the junction contained 7 bases not matched to a gene. Germline CDR1 reads SGHTA; CDR2 reads FQGNSA. This CDR3 contains 16 residues. The CDR3 reads CASSSRGDRGRETQYF. The DNA of the CDR3 is TGTGCCAGCAGCTCACGGGGGGACAGGGGGCGAGAGACCCAGTACTTC.

The rearrangement joins TRBV15 to TRBJ2-6; D uncertain. Germline V CDR1 and CDR2: LNHNV, YYDKDF (reference sequence). V lost 0 bases and J lost 0, with 9 bases in between. CDR3 length equals 17 residues. The CDR3 protein is CATSRDIRRSGANVLTF. CDR3 coding DNA: TGTGCCACCAGCAGAGACATCAGGCGCTCTGGGGCCAACGTCCTGACTTTC.

There are a few counts of this clone. V gene TRBV7-9 combines with J gene TRBJ1-2; the D gene is possibly TRBD1 (6 bases). The CDR3 consists of 16 residues. Per the germline V gene, CDR1 is SEHNR and CDR2 is FQNEAQ (reference sequence). V lost 5 bases and J lost 0, with 16 bases in between. The CDR3 coding sequence is TGTGCCAGCAGCGAGGCGGGGGGCTTAGCTAACTATGGCTACACCTTC. Its translation: CASSEAGGLANYGYTF.

V is TRBV30 and J is TRBJ2-7, with a weak D call TRBD2 (5 bases). The CDR3 spans 14 residues. Looked up from germline, CDR1 is GTSNPN and CDR2 is SVGIG (reference sequence). The germline V and J ends were trimmed by 4 bases and 0 bases, with 13 bases remaining between them. The CDR3 region is CAWNGGFGSYEQYF. In DNA, the CDR3 is TGTGCCTGGAACGGAGGATTCGGCTCCTACGAGCAGTACTTC.

The chain employs TRBV4-2 and TRBJ2-2; 11 bases map to TRBD2. Germline CDR1 and CDR2: LGHNA and YNFKEQ. CDR3 length equals 16 residues. J was trimmed by 7 bases and V by 2 bases; bases with no gene match: 6. Written as DNA, the CDR3 is TGTGCCAGCAGCCAAATTGAAGGACTAGCGGGCGGGGAGCTGTTTTTT. Protein: CASSQIEGLAGGELFF.

The gene calls are TRBV10-2 and TRBJ1-3; TRBD1 is a possible D gene (5 bases). V was clipped by 3 bases and J by 0 bases, with 6 bases between them. CDR1 WSHSY and CDR2 SAAADI come from the germline V gene. This CDR3 has 14 amino acids. The CDR3, as DNA: TGCGCCAGCAGTGAAGGGGTCTCTGGAAACACCATATATTTT. Translated, it gives CASSEGVSGNTIYF.

The chain recombines TRBV5-1 with TRBJ2-7; possibly TRBD2 for D (6 bases). CDR3 length equals 16 residues. The germline CDR1 and CDR2 sequences are SGHRS and YFSETQ. V was clipped by 4 bases and J by 1 base, with 18 bases between them. CDR3 DNA: TGCGCCAGCAGCCGTTCCGTCGAGGGAGGTTCCTACGAGCAGTACTTC. This translates into CASSRSVEGGSYEQYF.

J is TRBJ2-1 and V is TRBV5-1; 10 nucleotides align to TRBD2. Losses at the gene ends were 4 bases for V and 11 bases for J; bases not matched to a gene: 12. From germline, CDR1 is SGHRS and CDR2 YFSETQ. The CDR3 contains 15 residues. CDR3 sequence (DNA): TGCGCCAGCAGCCCCTCCAGGACTAGCGGATCTAAGCAGTTCTTC. Translated, it gives CASSPSRTSGSKQFF.

The chain employs TRBV6-1 and TRBJ2-1; D is unresolved. V lost 4 bases and J lost 4, with 5 bases in between. The length of the CDR3 is 12 residues. CDR1 and CDR2 from the germline V gene are MNHNS and SASEGT. In nucleotides, the CDR3 is TGTGCCAGCAGTGTACTTTACAATGAGCAGTTCTTC. It is translated as CASSVLYNEQFF.

The rearrangement uses TRBV28 and TRBJ2-4; possibly TRBD1 for D (6 bases). The CDR3 is 18 residues long. The ends were cut back, 2 bases at V and 3 bases at J, with 20 bases in the middle. CDR1 MDHEN and CDR2 SYDVKM come from the germline V gene. CDR3 region: CASSLEFADRMDKNIQYF. In nucleotides, the CDR3 is TGTGCCAGCAGTTTAGAGTTCGCTGACAGGATGGACAAAAACATTCAGTACTTC. Based on the CDR3 plus reference TRBV28 and TRBJ2-4, the full variable domain is DVKVTQSSRYLVKRTGEKVFLECVQDMDHENMFWYRQDPGLGLRLIYFSYDVKMKEKGDIPEGYSVSREKKERFSLILESASTNQTSMYLCASSLEFADRMDKNIQYFGAGTRLSVL.

V gene TRBV6-1 combines with J gene TRBJ1-5; tentative D call: TRBD1 (6 bases). The CDR3 has 16 amino acids. Germline lookup yields CDR1 MNHNS and CDR2 SASEGT. Trimming removed 3 bases at V and 0 bases at J, with 12 bases between. The CDR3 DNA follows: TGTGCCAGCAGTGACCCACAGGGTTTTAGCAATCAGCCCCAGCATTTT. It is translated as CASSDPQGFSNQPQHF.

This chain links TRBV12-1 with TRBJ1-3; the D call in the table, TRBD1, was not verified against the DNA. TRBV12-1 is a pseudogene. The CDR3 sequence is 14 residues long. Here the CDR3 reads CASSLTGSGNTIYF. Here the CDR3 DNA reads TGTGCCAGCAGCTTGACAGGGTCTGGAAACACCATATATTTT.

The rearrangement links TRBV4-1 to TRBJ1-5; D not resolved. The CDR3 runs to 16 residues. The V end was cut by 0 bases, the J end by 3 bases, with 12 bases between. The V gene's germline CDR1 is MGHRA and CDR2 YSYEKL. Here the CDR3 reads CASSQDVTVINQPQHF. CDR3 coding DNA: TGCGCCAGCAGCCAAGATGTTACAGTGATCAATCAGCCCCAGCATTTT.

This chain joins TRBV2 and TRBJ2-7, with D tentatively TRBD2 (6 bases). The germline V and J ends were trimmed by 7 bases and 5 bases, with 15 bases remaining between them. CDR3 length: 13 residues. Per the germline V gene, CDR1 is SNHLY and CDR2 is FYNNEI. CDR3 nucleotides: TGTGCCAGCACCCTCGCGGGACTCGACGAGCAGTACTTC. The encoded protein is CASTLAGLDEQYF.

The chain carries TRBV10-3 and TRBJ2-2; TRBD2 agrees at 7 bases. Germline lookup yields CDR1 ENHRY and CDR2 SYGVKD. Trimming removed 2 bases from V and 1 base from J; junction bases left unmatched: 10. This CDR3 has 18 amino acids. The CDR3 spells CAISEPYTSVLNTGELFF. CDR3 DNA sequence: TGTGCCATCAGTGAGCCTTACACTAGCGTACTGAACACCGGGGAGCTGTTTTTT.

V and J are TRBV6-1 and TRBJ1-3; TRBD1 agrees at 7 bases. Germline V gene data show CDR1 as MNHNS and CDR2 as SASEGT. The CDR3 contains 15 residues. Unmatched junction bases numbered 8, after V lost 6 bases and J lost 3 bases. The CDR3 loop reads CASRLDRVRGNTIYF. CDR3 sequence (DNA): TGTGCCAGCAGACTAGACAGGGTTCGTGGAAACACCATATATTTT.

This chain connects TRBV7-9 to TRBJ1-1; D is possibly TRBD1 (5 bases). This CDR3 contains 16 residues. V shed 5 bases and J shed 4 bases, with 20 bases lying between them. Germline CDR1 is SEHNR and CDR2 is FQNEAQ (reference sequence). CDR3: CASSLSGRGGVTEAFF. The CDR3 DNA sequence: TGTGCCAGCAGCCTCTCGGGCCGGGGGGGAGTCACTGAAGCTTTCTTT.

The chain carries TRBV13 and TRBJ2-2; 7 bases fit TRBD2. The CDR3 contains 15 residues. Germline loops: CDR1 PRHDT, CDR2 FYEKMQ (reference sequence). V shed 6 bases, J shed 4 bases, and the junction held 8 bases outside the gene matches. The DNA of the CDR3 is TGTGCCAGCAGTAAGCGGGATTGGGGCACCGGGGAGCTGTTTTTT. This codes for CASSKRDWGTGELFF.

The chain links TRBV29-1 to TRBJ2-3; 12 positions match TRBD2. CDR1 and CDR2 from the germline V gene are SQVTM and ANQGSEA. The ends lost 2 bases at V and 5 bases at J; junction bases unmatched: 5. CDR3 length: 15 amino acids. The CDR3 coding sequence is TGCAGCGTTGAACTAGCGGGAGGGCCAGGAGATACGCAGTATTTT. This encodes CSVELAGGPGDTQYF.

This chain connects TRBV5-6 to TRBJ2-2, with 7 bases fitting TRBD1. CDR1 SGHDT and CDR2 YYEEEE come from the germline V gene. J was trimmed by 0 bases and V by 4 bases; bases with no gene match: 6. The CDR3 sequence is 16 residues long. The DNA of the CDR3 is TGTGCCAGCAGCCAAGGACAGGCTACGAACACCGGGGAGCTGTTTTTT. Translated: CASSQGQATNTGELFF.

The rearrangement uses TRBV6-5 and TRBJ2-7; a possible D gene is TRBD1 (5 bases). Trimming pared 2 bases from V and 3 bases from J, leaving 8 bases between. Germline values: CDR1 MNHEY, CDR2 SVGAGI. This CDR3 region has 13 residues. For the CDR3, the DNA is TGTGCCAGCAGTTACAGACAGAGCTACGAGCAGTACTTC. Encoded protein: CASSYRQSYEQYF.

This clone turned up a few times. The V call is TRBV5-1, the J call TRBJ1-1; D is undetermined. V was cut by 0 bases and J by 4 bases, with 7 bases left in between. The CDR3 covers 13 residues. Germline loops: CDR1 SGHRS, CDR2 YFSETQ. CDR3 amino acids: CASSLGESTEAFF. The CDR3 nucleotides read TGCGCCAGCAGCTTGGGAGAGAGCACTGAAGCTTTCTTT.

J is TRBJ1-4 and V is TRBV7-9; D gene ambiguous. Germline V lookup: CDR1 SEHNR, CDR2 FQNEAQ (reference sequence). V lost 2 bases, J lost 0 bases, and 13 bases lay in between. This CDR3 region has 17 residues. CDR3 residues: CASSLLGAYSTNEKLFF. The CDR3 DNA follows: TGTGCCAGCAGCTTACTTGGAGCCTACTCAACTAATGAAAAACTGTTTTTT.

The chain links TRBV5-1 to TRBJ1-5; D gene unclear. CDR1 SGHRS and CDR2 YFSETQ come from the germline V gene. This CDR3 has 15 amino acids. Trimming cost V 4 bases and J 0 bases, with 11 bases left between them. The CDR3 DNA follows: TGCGCCAGCAGCCGGACTGGAGATAGCAATCAGCCCCAGCATTTT. Translation gives CASSRTGDSNQPQHF.